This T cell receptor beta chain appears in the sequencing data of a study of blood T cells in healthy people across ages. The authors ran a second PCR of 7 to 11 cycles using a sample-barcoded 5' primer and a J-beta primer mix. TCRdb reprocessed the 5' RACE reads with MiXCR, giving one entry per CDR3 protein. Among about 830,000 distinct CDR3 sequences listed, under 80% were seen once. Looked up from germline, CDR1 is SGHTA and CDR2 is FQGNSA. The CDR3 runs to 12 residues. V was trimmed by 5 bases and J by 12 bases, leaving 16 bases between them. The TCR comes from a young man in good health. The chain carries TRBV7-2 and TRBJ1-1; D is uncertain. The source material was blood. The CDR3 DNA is TGTGCCAGCAGCCCCCCCGGGGTGGTGTCTTTCTTT. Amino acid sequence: CASSPPGVVSFF.